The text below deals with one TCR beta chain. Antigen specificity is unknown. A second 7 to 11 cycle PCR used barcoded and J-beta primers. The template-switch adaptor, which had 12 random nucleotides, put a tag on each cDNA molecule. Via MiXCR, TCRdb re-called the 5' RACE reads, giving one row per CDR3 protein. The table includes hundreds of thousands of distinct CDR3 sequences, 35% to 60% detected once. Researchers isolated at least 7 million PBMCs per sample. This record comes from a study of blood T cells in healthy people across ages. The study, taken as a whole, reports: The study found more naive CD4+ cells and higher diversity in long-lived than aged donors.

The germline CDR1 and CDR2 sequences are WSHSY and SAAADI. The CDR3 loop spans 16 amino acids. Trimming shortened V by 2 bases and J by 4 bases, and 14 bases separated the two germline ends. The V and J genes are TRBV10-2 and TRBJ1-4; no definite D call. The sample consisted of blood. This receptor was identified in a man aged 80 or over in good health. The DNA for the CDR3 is TGCGCCAGCAGTGAGCGCCGAAGACAATATAATGAAAAACTGTTTTTT. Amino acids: CASSERRRQYNEKLFF.